A selection of T cell receptor beta chains follows, all from one sample in a study of glioma-infiltrating T cells after dendritic cell vaccination. The data were produced by immunoSEQ multiplex PCR, yet TCRdb's version contains in-frame clones alone and is incomplete. The sample lists about 99,000 clones, roughly 80% occurring once. The sequences come from blood, collected after dendritic cell vaccination. The source is a human donor with glioblastoma. CDR3s include the opening cysteine and the closing phenylalanine or tryptophan. The D gene is left open where the match is weak. The listing skips clone size in some rows; elsewhere it reads once, few, many or a size class.

NA	15	TRBV30	TRBJ2-3	TRBD1	TGTGCCTGGAGTGTTTGGACAGGGCCATTGCATACGCAGTATTTT	CAWSVWTGPLHTQYF
NA	12	TRBV19	TRBJ1-2	TRBD1	TGTGCCAGTAGTATAGCGGGACAGTTGGGCACCTTC	CASSIAGQLGTF
NA	13	TRBV10-3	TRBJ1-6	NA	TGTGCCGGTCGGAGCTCCTATAATTCACCCCTCCACTTT	CAGRSSYNSPLHF
NA	17	TRBV4-2	TRBJ1-2	NA	TGTGCCAGCAGCCAAGGAGGTGTGGCGGGCCATCCTTATGGCTACACCTTC	CASSQGGVAGHPYGYTF
NA	16	TRBV5-1	TRBJ2-1	TRBD1	TGCGCCAGCAGCTTAGGGACAGGGGTTAAGGACAATGAGCAGTTCTTC	CASSLGTGVKDNEQFF
once	14	TRBV6-5	TRBJ1-4	NA	TGTGCCAGCAGCCCGGGGGGGAAGTATGAAAAACTGTTTTTT	CASSPGGKYEKLFF
NA	14	TRBV2	TRBJ1-5	NA	TGTGCCAGCACCGCCGCAGATAGCAATCAGCCCCAGCATTTT	CASTAADSNQPQHF
NA	12	TRBV6-6	TRBJ1-1	NA	TGTGCCAGCACCTGGGGCGGTACTGAAGCTTTCTTT	CASTWGGTEAFF
NA	17	TRBV7-9	TRBJ2-5	TRBD2	TGTGCCAGCAGCTTAGTGGCCGGGACTAGCGATGGGGAGACCCAGTACTTC	CASSLVAGTSDGETQYF
NA	15	TRBV5-1	TRBJ2-1	NA	TGCGCCAGCAGCTTGGGAGCGTTTAGGGGCAATGAGCAGTTCTTC	CASSLGAFRGNEQFF
NA	13	TRBV4-2	TRBJ2-3	NA	TGTGCCAGCAGCCACCAAAACACAGATACGCAGTATTTT	CASSHQNTDTQYF
NA	13	TRBV29-1	TRBJ1-1	NA	TGCAGCCAGGCCCAGGGGATGGATAATGAAGCTTTCTTT	CSQAQGMDNEAFF
NA	15	TRBV15	TRBJ1-1	NA	TGTGCCACCAGCAGAGGGGAGTTTCGGGACACTGAAGCTTTCTTT	CATSRGEFRDTEAFF
NA	12	TRBV2	TRBJ2-7	NA	TGTGCCAGCAGTTCCCAAACCTACGAGCAGTACTTC	CASSSQTYEQYF
NA	13	TRBV5-4	TRBJ2-5	NA	TGTGCTACGGCAGGACAGTTCCAAGAGACCCAGTACTTC	CATAGQFQETQYF
NA	12	TRBV10-3	TRBJ1-1	NA	TGTGCCATCAGTGAGGAGCAGGGGGAAGCTTTCTTT	CAISEEQGEAFF
NA	12	TRBV10-3	TRBJ2-1	NA	TGTGCCATCAGTTCGGACTCCAATGAGCAGTTCTTC	CAISSDSNEQFF
NA	15	TRBV19	TRBJ2-7	TRBD2	TGTGCCAGTAGTATAGAAGCGGGGAGCTCCTACGAGCAGTACTTC	CASSIEAGSSYEQYF
NA	14	TRBV6-5	TRBJ1-3	NA	TGTGCCAGCAGTTACTCGTCTACTGGAAACACCATATATTTT	CASSYSSTGNTIYF
NA	15	TRBV2	TRBJ1-2	NA	TGTGCCAGCAGCTTTGAGGCCAGGACAACCTATGGCTACACCTTC	CASSFEARTTYGYTF
NA	14	TRBV5-4	TRBJ2-4	TRBD2	TGTGCCAGCAGCTCCCGCGAGACTAGCGGCATTCAGTACTTC	CASSSRETSGIQYF
few	14	TRBV2	TRBJ2-3	TRBD2	TGTGCCAGCAAACTAGCGGAGAGCACAGATACGCAGTATTTT	CASKLAESTDTQYF
NA	15	TRBV9	TRBJ2-7	NA	TGTGCCAGCAGCGTAGATACCAGAGCGACCTACGAGCAGTACTTC	CASSVDTRATYEQYF
NA	15	TRBV6-4	TRBJ2-3	TRBD2	TGTGCCAGCAGTGTAGCGGGGCTTACCACAGATACGCAGTATTTT	CASSVAGLTTDTQYF
NA	16	TRBV28	TRBJ2-7	TRBD2	TGTGCCAGCAGTTCCCCTGCCGGCGGGAGGTCCTACGAGCAGTACTTC	CASSSPAGGRSYEQYF
NA	14	TRBV5-1	TRBJ1-2	TRBD1	TGCGCCAGCAGCGCCCAGGGCGGGACAGCTGGCTACACCTTC	CASSAQGGTAGYTF
NA	14	TRBV21-1	TRBJ1-3	NA	TGTGCCAGCAGGGACAGAGTCTCTGGAAACACCATATATTTT	CASRDRVSGNTIYF
medium-sized	16	TRBV6-1	TRBJ2-1	TRBD1	TGTGCCAGCAGGGAACATGACAGGGGACAATACAATGAGCAGTTCTTC	CASREHDRGQYNEQFF
NA	13	TRBV6-5	TRBJ1-5	TRBD1	TGTGCCAGCAGTACACAGGGGGGTCAGCCCCAGCATTTT	CASSTQGGQPQHF
NA	15	TRBV25-1	TRBJ1-1	NA	TGTGCCAGTTCCCGGTTAGGACAGCTGAACACTGAAGCTTTCTTT	CASSRLGQLNTEAFF
NA	17	TRBV4-2	TRBJ2-2	TRBD2	TGTGCCAGCAGCCAAGATGTCGAGCGGGGGGCTACCGGGGAGCTGTTTTTT	CASSQDVERGATGELFF
NA	14	TRBV7-2	TRBJ1-2	TRBD1	TGTGCCAGCAGCTGGGGACAGGGCCACTATGGCTACACCTTC	CASSWGQGHYGYTF
NA	17	TRBV9	TRBJ2-3	TRBD2	TGTGCCAGCAGCCCGCGAGGGACTAGCGGGAGACTAGATACGCAGTATTTT	CASSPRGTSGRLDTQYF
NA	16	TRBV6-5	TRBJ2-1	TRBD1	TGTGCCAGCAGTTTAACCGGGACAGGAGGCTACAATGAGCAGTTCTTC	CASSLTGTGGYNEQFF
NA	11	TRBV29-1	TRBJ1-2	TRBD1	TGCAGCGTGGACAGGGTAAATGGCTACACCTTC	CSVDRVNGYTF
NA	15	TRBV28	TRBJ1-1	TRBD1	TGTGCCAGCAGTTTACGGACAGGGTTGAACACTGAAGCTTTCTTT	CASSLRTGLNTEAFF
NA	16	TRBV6-5	TRBJ2-3	TRBD2	TGTGCCAGCAGATACGGGGGTAGCGGGGGTTTAGGTACGCAGTATTTT	CASRYGGSGGLGTQYF
NA	15	TRBV10-3	TRBJ2-3	NA	TGTGCCATCAGATCTACCCGTGCTAGCACAGATACGCAGTATTTT	CAIRSTRASTDTQYF
NA	15	TRBV6-1	TRBJ2-1	TRBD1	TGTGCCAGCAGAGGACAGGTTCTCTCCTACAATGAGCAGTTCTTC	CASRGQVLSYNEQFF
NA	14	TRBV7-8	TRBJ1-3	NA	TGTGCCAGCAACACGGGGGGCGCTGGAAACACCATATATTTT	CASNTGGAGNTIYF
NA	12	TRBV2	TRBJ2-3	NA	TGTGCCAGCATTGGGGCTTCAGATACGCAGTATTTT	CASIGASDTQYF
NA	16	TRBV27	TRBJ2-7	NA	TGTGCCAGCAGTTTATTTTCGGGACTCCGGGGCTACGAGCAGTACTTC	CASSLFSGLRGYEQYF
NA	16	TRBV4-1	TRBJ2-2	TRBD2	TGCGCCAGCAGCCAAGCACGACTAGCCGGGAGCGGGGAGCTGTTTTTT	CASSQARLAGSGELFF
NA	12	TRBV29-1	TRBJ2-3	NA	TGCAGCGTTCCCCTGAGCACAGATACGCAGTATTTT	CSVPLSTDTQYF
NA	17	TRBV7-3	TRBJ2-1	TRBD1	TGTGCCAGCAGCCTTCTAATCGGGACAGGGAAAAACAATGAGCAGTTCTTC	CASSLLIGTGKNNEQFF
once	13	TRBV5-1	TRBJ1-1	NA	TGCGCCAGCAGCTTGGCCGGGGAGACTGAAGCTTTCTTT	CASSLAGETEAFF
NA	14	TRBV5-1	TRBJ1-1	TRBD1	TGCGCCAGCAGTTGGGGGCAGGGACAGGGGGCAACTTTCTTT	CASSWGQGQGATFF
NA	15	TRBV30	TRBJ1-2	TRBD1	TGTGCCTGGAGTGAGTCCCGACAGGGTGTCTATGGCTACACCTTC	CAWSESRQGVYGYTF
NA	15	TRBV5-1	TRBJ2-2	TRBD1	TGCGCCAGCAGCTTGGGGGGACAGACTCCCGGGGAGCTGTTTTTT	CASSLGGQTPGELFF
NA	14	TRBV9	TRBJ2-3	TRBD1	TGTGCCAGTTCCAGGACAGGAAACACAGATACGCAGTATTTT	CASSRTGNTDTQYF
NA	14	TRBV30	TRBJ1-2	TRBD1	TGTGCCTGGAGTGTTTGGGACAGGGTCCAAGGCTACACCTTC	CAWSVWDRVQGYTF
NA	12	TRBV7-6	TRBJ2-1	TRBD1	TGTGCCAGCAGCTGGGACAGGAACGAGCAGTTCTTC	CASSWDRNEQFF
NA	18	TRBV4-2	TRBJ1-4	TRBD1	TGTGCCAGCAGCCAGCTACCCGGATGGACAGGGGCGGAGGAAAAACTGTTTTTT	CASSQLPGWTGAEEKLFF
NA	13	TRBV7-3	TRBJ1-1	NA	TGTGCCAGCAGCGCGCACCAGAACACTGAAGCTTTCTTT	CASSAHQNTEAFF
NA	15	TRBV6-5	TRBJ1-1	NA	TGTGCCAGCAGTTACACGGGACTGCAGGGCACTGAAGCTTTCTTT	CASSYTGLQGTEAFF
NA	14	TRBV18	TRBJ2-5	NA	TGTGCCAGCTCCCCGAGAGCGGCCATAGAGACCCAGTACTTC	CASSPRAAIETQYF